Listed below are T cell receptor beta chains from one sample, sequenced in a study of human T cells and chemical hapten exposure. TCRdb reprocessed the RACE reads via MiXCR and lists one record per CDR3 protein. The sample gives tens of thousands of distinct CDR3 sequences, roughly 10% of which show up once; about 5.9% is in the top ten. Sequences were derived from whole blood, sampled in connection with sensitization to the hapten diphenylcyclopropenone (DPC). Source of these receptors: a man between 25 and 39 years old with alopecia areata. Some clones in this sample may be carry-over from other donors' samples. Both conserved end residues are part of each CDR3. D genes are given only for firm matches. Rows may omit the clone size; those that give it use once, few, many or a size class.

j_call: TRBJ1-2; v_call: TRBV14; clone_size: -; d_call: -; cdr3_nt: TGTGTCAGCAGCCCCTGGATTGCGGGGGGCGGGAGCTATGGCTACACCTTC; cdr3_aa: CVSSPWIAGGGSYGYTF
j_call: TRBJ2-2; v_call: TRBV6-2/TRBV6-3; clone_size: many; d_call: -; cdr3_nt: TGTGCCAGCAGACCAACTAGTTCCGGGGAGCTGTTTTTT; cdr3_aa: CASRPTSSGELFF
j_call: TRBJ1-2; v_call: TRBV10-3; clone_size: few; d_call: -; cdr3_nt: TGTGCCATCAGTGAAGGAGGAAACTATGGCTACACCTTC; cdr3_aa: CAISEGGNYGYTF
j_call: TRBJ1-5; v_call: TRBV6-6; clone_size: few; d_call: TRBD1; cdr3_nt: TGTGCCAGCACCAACCCCGGGACAGGGGGAAGCAATCAGCCCCAGCATTTT; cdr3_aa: CASTNPGTGGSNQPQHF
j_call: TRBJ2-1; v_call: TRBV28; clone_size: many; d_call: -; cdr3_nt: TGTGCCAGCAGTTTGGTCAGGGCTAGAAACAATGAGCAGTTCTTC; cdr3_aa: CASSLVRARNNEQFF
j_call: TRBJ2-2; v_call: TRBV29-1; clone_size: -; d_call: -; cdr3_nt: TGCAGCGTTGATGTGGGTAACACCGGGGAGCTGTTTTTT; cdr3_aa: CSVDVGNTGELFF
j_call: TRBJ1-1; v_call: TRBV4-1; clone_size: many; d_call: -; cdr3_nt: TGCGCCAGCAGCCAAGTCTGGGACACTGAAGCTTTCTTT; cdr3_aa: CASSQVWDTEAFF
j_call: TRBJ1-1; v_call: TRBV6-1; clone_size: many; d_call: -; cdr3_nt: TGTGCCAGCCGAAGGGAGATCTTT; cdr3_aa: CASRREIF
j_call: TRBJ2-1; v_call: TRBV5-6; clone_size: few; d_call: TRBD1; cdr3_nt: TGTGCCAGCAGATCAACGGACAGGCCGGAGTACAATGAGCAGTTCTTC; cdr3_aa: CASRSTDRPEYNEQFF
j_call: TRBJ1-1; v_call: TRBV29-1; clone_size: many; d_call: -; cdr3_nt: TGCAGCGCAGACCCTCACGGGGGGGGGATTTTAATTGAAGCTTTCTTT; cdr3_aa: CSADPHGGGILIEAFF
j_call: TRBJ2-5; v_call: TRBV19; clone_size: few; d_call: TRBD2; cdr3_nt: TGTGCCAGCAAACTAGCGGGCCAAGAGACCCAGTACTTC; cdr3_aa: CASKLAGQETQYF
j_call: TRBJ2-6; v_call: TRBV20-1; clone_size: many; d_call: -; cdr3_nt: TGCAGTGCTAGTCCTGGCGAGGGCTCTGGGGCCAACGTCCTGACTTTC; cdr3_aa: CSASPGEGSGANVLTF
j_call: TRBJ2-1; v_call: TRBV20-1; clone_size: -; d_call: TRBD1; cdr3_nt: TGCAGTGCTTCCGGGACAGGGGTGATCAATGAGCAGTTCTTC; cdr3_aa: CSASGTGVINEQFF
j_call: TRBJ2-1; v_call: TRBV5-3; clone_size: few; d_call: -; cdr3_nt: TGTGCCAGAAGCTCAACAGCGGTTAGCTCCTACAATGAGCAGTTCTTC; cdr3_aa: CARSSTAVSSYNEQFF
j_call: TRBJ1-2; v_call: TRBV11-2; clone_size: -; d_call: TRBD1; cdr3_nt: TGTGCCAGCAGCCACCGGGACAGTTACTATGGCTACACCTTC; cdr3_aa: CASSHRDSYYGYTF